The present TCR beta chain was sequenced within a study of blood T cell repertoires in COVID-19. Across the whole study: The samples span acute and convalescent COVID-19 from the United States, Italy and Spain. PBMCs, B-cell-depleted T cells, or T cells provided the cDNA or gDNA that made up the material.

The junction had 7 bases not matched to a gene; V was cut back by 3 bases and J by 5 bases. The CDR3 contains 14 residues. Germline CDR1 is SGHRS and CDR2 is YFSETQ. Seattle's enrolled individuals joined amid active infection and were then monitored longitudinally. In the authors' methods: Reference gene primer amplification in the assay estimated nucleated cell counts. Only in-frame clones appear in the TCRdb table, and some are missing; sequencing was by immunoSEQ multiplex PCR. V and J calls and clone size are those listed in that table; D and trimming were worked out from the DNA. The top ten hold approximately 45% of the sample, which has roughly 68,000 clones, 80% to 90% seen once.

The V call is TRBV5-1, the J call TRBJ2-5; the match to TRBD2 covers 7 bases. The origin of this receptor is an older woman with COVID-19, enrolled during active disease. Material: peripheral blood. The CDR3 reads CASSSYWGGETQYF. In nucleotides, the CDR3 is TGCGCCAGCAGCTCCTACTGGGGGGGTGAGACCCAGTACTTC.